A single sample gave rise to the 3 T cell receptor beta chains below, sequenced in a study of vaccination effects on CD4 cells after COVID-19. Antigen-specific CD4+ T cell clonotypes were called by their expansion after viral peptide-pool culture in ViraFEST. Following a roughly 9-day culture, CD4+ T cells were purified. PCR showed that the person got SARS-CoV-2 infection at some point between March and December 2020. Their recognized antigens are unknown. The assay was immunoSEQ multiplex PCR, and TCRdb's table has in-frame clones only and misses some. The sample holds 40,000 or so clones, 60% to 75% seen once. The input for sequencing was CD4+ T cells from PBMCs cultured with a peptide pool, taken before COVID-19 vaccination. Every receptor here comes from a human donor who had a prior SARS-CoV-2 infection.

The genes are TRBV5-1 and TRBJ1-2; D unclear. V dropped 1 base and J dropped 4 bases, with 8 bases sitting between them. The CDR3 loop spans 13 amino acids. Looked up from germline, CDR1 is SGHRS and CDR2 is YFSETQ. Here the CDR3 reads CASSLTASYGYTF. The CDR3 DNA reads TGCGCCAGCAGCTTGACAGCCAGCTATGGCTACACCTTC.

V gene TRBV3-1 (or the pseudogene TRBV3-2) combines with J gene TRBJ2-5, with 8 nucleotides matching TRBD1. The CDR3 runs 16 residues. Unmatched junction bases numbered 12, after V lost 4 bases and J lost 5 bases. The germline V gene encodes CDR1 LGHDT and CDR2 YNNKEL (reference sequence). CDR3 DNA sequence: TGTGCCAGCAGCCTTGGACAGGGTCGCTCTTTGGAGACCCAGTACTTC. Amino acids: CASSLGQGRSLETQYF.

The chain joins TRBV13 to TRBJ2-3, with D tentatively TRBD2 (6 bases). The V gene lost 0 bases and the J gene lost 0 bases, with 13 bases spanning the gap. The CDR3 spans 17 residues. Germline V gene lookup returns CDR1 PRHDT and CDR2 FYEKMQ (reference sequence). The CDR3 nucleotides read TGTGCCAGCAGCTTAGGCCTGGGGGGAGGAAGCACAGATACGCAGTATTTT. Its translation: CASSLGLGGGSTDTQYF.